This paragraph reports one TCR beta chain. What it binds is unknown. The PCR ran on 60 Vbeta and 13 Jbeta primers. Some clones are missing from TCRdb's copy, which holds only in-frame ones; the method was immunoSEQ multiplex PCR. There are approximately 150,000 clones in the sample; 68% occur only once, and about 10% lies in the top ten. This sample stems from a study of cytomegalovirus exposure and HLA in healthy donors. Study-wide findings and caveats: Highest at DRB1 and lowest at HLA-C, TCR association rates differed among HLA loci in a later analysis. Within an earlier analysis, most TCR beta V segments proved productive either about 87% or about 30% of the time. CMV serostatus was the only immune exposure information that was available.

The sequence was obtained from a man aged 30 to 45 in good health and CMV-seropositive. Source material: PBMCs.

CDR3 amino acids: CASSSDWGGSGTEAFF. The CDR3 DNA sequence: TGCGCCAGCAGCTCGGATTGGGGGGGCTCAGGCACTGAAGCTTTCTTT. This sequence joins TRBV5-1 and TRBJ1-1; a possible D gene is TRBD1 (6 bases). Germline CDR1 is SGHRS and CDR2 is YFSETQ. There are 16 residues in the CDR3. V was shortened by 3 bases and J by 4 bases, with 19 bases between the two germline ends.